The 14 T cell receptor beta chains listed next were all sequenced from one sample in a study of high-grade serous ovarian cancer treatment subgroups. Tumor samples were taken before definitive surgery or chemotherapy. Sequencing used immunoSEQ multiplex PCR; TCRdb keeps in-frame clones, though not all of them. The data contain 2,500 to 3,000 clones, 72% of them seen just once; the ten biggest clones take up roughly 13%. Sequenced input: tumor tissue. The receptors were gathered from a human donor with high-grade serous ovarian cancer.

The chain uses TRBV5-6 and TRBJ2-4; D perhaps matches TRBD2 (6 bases). CDR3 length equals 16 residues. V dropped 0 bases and J dropped 1 base, with 11 bases sitting between them. Germline V CDR1 and CDR2: SGHDT, YYEEEE. CDR3 in DNA: TGTGCCAGCAGCTTGGGGGCAGGGAGGGCCAAAAACATTCAGTACTTC. The encoded protein is CASSLGAGRAKNIQYF. The full variable domain, rest sourced from reference TRBV5-6 and TRBJ2-4, is DAGVTQSPTHLIKTRGQQVTLRCSPKSGHDTVSWYQQALGQGPQFIFQYYEEEERQRGNFPDRFSGHQFPNYSSELNVNALLLGDSALYLCASSLGAGRAKNIQYFGAGTRLSVL.

Relative to its sample, this clone is hyperexpanded (1% or more). This specimen includes other DNA sequences encoding the same CDR3. The chain combines TRBV29-1 with TRBJ2-2; D might be TRBD1 (6 bases). This CDR3 spans 16 amino acids. Germline CDR1 is SQVTM and CDR2 is ANQGSEA. V was cut by 3 bases and J by 6 bases, with 20 bases left in between. The CDR3 bases are TGCAGCGTTGAGGGAGCCGGCTTCAAGGGGGCCGGGGAGCTGTTTTTT. Its translation is CSVEGAGFKGAGELFF.

This chain links TRBV19 with TRBJ2-2, with a tentative D call TRBD2 (6 bases). With 5 bases removed from V and 2 bases from J, the gap between germline ends came to 9 bases. Germline CDR1 reads LNHDA; CDR2 reads SQIVND (reference sequence). The length of the CDR3 is 14 residues. The CDR3 sequence: CASSYGLNTGELFF. DNA for the CDR3: TGTGCCAGTAGTTACGGACTAAACACCGGGGAGCTGTTTTTT.

CDR3 loop: CASSAVGEKLFF. The CDR3, as DNA: TGCGCCAGCAGCGCCGTGGGTGAAAAACTGTTTTTT. The chain recombines TRBV5-1 with TRBJ1-4; the D is unclear. Germline CDR1 and CDR2: SGHRS and YFSETQ. Deletions cut 4 bases from V and 7 bases from J, with 8 bases between. The CDR3 length is 12 residues.

The chain carries TRBV11-1 and TRBJ2-7, with 7 bases that match TRBD1. Germline V CDR1 and CDR2: SGHAT, FQDESV (reference sequence). This CDR3 is 14 amino acids long. V gave up 6 bases and J gave up 2 bases; unmatched junction bases: 7. The CDR3: CASSRGTVPYEQYF. For the CDR3, the DNA is TGTGCCAGCAGTAGGGGGACAGTCCCCTACGAGCAGTACTTC. Variable domain in full (rest from reference TRBV11-1 and TRBJ2-7): EAEVAQSPRYKITEKSQAVAFWCDPISGHATLYWYRQILGQGPELLVQFQDESVVDDSQLPKDRFSAERLKGVDSTLKIQPAELGDSAMYLCASSRGTVPYEQYFGPGTRLTVT.

The chain recombines TRBV7-2 with TRBJ1-2, with D maybe TRBD1 (5 bases). Trimming pared 2 bases from V and 2 bases from J, leaving 9 bases between. Germline CDR1 SGHTA, CDR2 FQGNSA. This CDR3 is built from 14 residues. CDR3 DNA: TGTGCCAGCAGCTTATCAGGGCCAAACTATGGCTACACCTTC. Its translation: CASSLSGPNYGYTF.

V gene TRBV4-1 combines with J gene TRBJ2-2; D possibly corresponds to TRBD1 (5 bases). V lost 4 bases to trimming and J lost 4 bases, with 13 bases between them. This CDR3 is built from 15 residues. CDR1 and CDR2 from the germline V gene are MGHRA and YSYEKL. CDR3 amino acids: CASSPINQGTGELFF. The CDR3 DNA is TGCGCCAGCAGCCCCATTAATCAGGGCACCGGGGAGCTGTTTTTT.

This chain links TRBV10-3 with TRBJ1-2; D call uncertain. Germline V gene data show CDR1 as ENHRY and CDR2 as SYGVKD. The germline V and J ends were trimmed by 7 bases and 0 bases, with 15 bases remaining between them. The CDR3 has 15 residues. This CDR3 is CAINKSREPNYGYTF. CDR3 nucleotides: TGTGCCATCAATAAGTCACGGGAGCCTAACTATGGCTACACCTTC.

V usage is TRBV5-1 and J usage is TRBJ1-2; no clear D. Per the germline V gene, CDR1 is SGHRS and CDR2 is YFSETQ. The CDR3 contains 14 residues. V lost 6 bases and J lost 0, with 12 bases in between. CDR3 residues: CASTSSGANYGYTF. Here the CDR3 DNA reads TGCGCCAGCACGAGCTCCGGGGCTAACTATGGCTACACCTTC.

The rearrangement uses TRBV13 and TRBJ1-1; D is unresolved. CDR1 PRHDT and CDR2 FYEKMQ come from the germline V gene (reference sequence). Trimming stripped 3 bases from V and 1 base from J, with 6 bases between. The CDR3 covers 13 residues. CDR3 coding DNA: TGTGCCAGCAGCTTCTCTTCGAACACTGAAGCTTTCTTT. Its protein product is CASSFSSNTEAFF. Drawing the rest from reference TRBV13 and TRBJ1-1, the complete variable domain is AAGVIQSPRHLIKEKRETATLKCYPIPRHDTVYWYQQGPGQDPQFLISFYEKMQSDKGSIPDRFSAQQFSDYHSELNMSSLELGDSALYFCASSFSSNTEAFFGQGTRLTVV.

This clone is large in the sample. J is TRBJ1-5 and V is TRBV19, with 10 bases identical to TRBD1. The CDR3 covers 15 residues. The V gene end was trimmed by 4 bases and the J gene end by 7 bases; junction bases not matched to a gene: 7. Germline CDR1 and CDR2: LNHDA and SQIVND (reference sequence). Here the CDR3 DNA reads TGTGCCAGTAGTACGGGACAGGGGATCGGGCAGCCCCAGCATTTT. As protein: CASSTGQGIGQPQHF.

The CDR3 DNA follows: TGCGCCAGCAGCTTGACCAGGGGGTTCACCGGGGAGCTGTTTTTT. This translates into CASSLTRGFTGELFF. The genes are TRBV5-1 and TRBJ2-2; TRBD1 matches at 7 bases. CDR3 length: 15 amino acids. The junction had 4 bases not matched to a gene; V was cut back by 1 base and J by 4 bases. Germline values: CDR1 SGHRS, CDR2 YFSETQ.

This chain connects TRBV7-6 to TRBJ2-1, with 11 bases aligning to TRBD2. From germline, CDR1 is SGHVS and CDR2 FNYEAQ. The CDR3 sequence is 14 residues long. V was clipped by 4 bases and J by 9 bases; unmatched bases: 5. In DNA, the CDR3 is TGTGCCAGCAGCTCCCTAGCGGGAGGAATTGAGCAGTTCTTC. Translation: CASSSLAGGIEQFF.

This sequence joins TRBV28 and TRBJ1-1; TRBD1 might be the D (5 bases). The CDR3 consists of 12 residues. Germline-derived CDR1 and CDR2 are MDHEN and SYDVKM. Deletions cut 3 bases from V and 8 bases from J, with 10 bases between. CDR3 bases: TGTGCCAGCAGTTTTCGGGGCTCGGAAGCTTTCTTT. This encodes CASSFRGSEAFF.